One TCR beta chain is described in this entry. The target antigen is unknown. The data originate from a study of post-analysis software for immune sequencing data. Study context: Relapsing-remitting, secondary progressive and progressive-relapsing multiple sclerosis courses were included.

Unique molecular identifiers were built into the TCR beta cDNA libraries. Approximately 0.5 million cDNA molecules were recovered from an input of 1 to 10 million T cells. MiXCR, run by TCRdb on the PCR reads, gives a single entry per CDR3 protein. The repertoire consists of under 900,000 distinct CDR3 sequences, with approximately 53% occurring once and the leading ten covering about 4.8%. Study-wide results and caveats: Controls had significantly higher normalized Chao1 diversity than multiple sclerosis patients. Under F measure analysis, samples from one preparation batch co-clustered strongly.

Material: blood. This sequence was found in a girl aged 10-17 years with multiple sclerosis.

CDR3 region: CASSPYPREQYF. In DNA, the CDR3 is TGTGCCAGCAGTCCGTATCCGAGGGAGCAGTACTTC. The chain joins TRBV12-3 or TRBV12-4 to TRBJ2-7; D is unresolved. The CDR3 extends over 12 amino acids. V was pared by 5 bases and J by 7 bases, with 12 bases between.